One sample yielded the 13 T cell receptor beta chains listed below, sequenced in a study of vaccination and CD4 T cells after COVID-19. With the Oncomine TCR Beta short-read assay, DNA from cultured CD4+ T cells was sequenced. TCRdb used MiXCR to reprocess the PCR reads, holding one entry per CDR3 protein. The top ten hold over 9.5% of the sample, which has about 10,000 distinct CDR3 sequences, less than 70% seen once. For these receptors, no antigen is known. The treatment here: approximately 9-day PBMC culture with coronavirus spike peptide pools or control peptides (ViraFEST assay). Sequencing was performed on CD4+ T cells from blood, cultured in vitro. These receptors were collected from a human donor who had recovered from COVID-19.

This clonotype occurred a few times. The genes are TRBV6-2 or TRBV6-3 and TRBJ2-5, with a tentative D call TRBD1 (6 bases). Germline V lookup: CDR1 MNHEY, CDR2 SVGEGT. Trimming left V 6 bases short and J 4 bases short, with 12 bases between. The length of the CDR3 is 13 residues. The CDR3 region has the DNA TGTGCCAGCAGAACAGGGTACGCAGAGACCCAGTACTTC. Translation: CASRTGYAETQYF.

This chain links TRBV20-1 with TRBJ2-7; 11 bases match TRBD2. The length of the CDR3 is 13 residues. With V trimmed by 0 bases and J by 12 bases, 7 bases remained unmatched. In germline, CDR1 is DFQATT, CDR2 SNEGSKA (reference sequence). The DNA for the CDR3 is TGCAGTGCTAGAGATCGTCTAGCGGGAGGAGCGTACTTC. This codes for CSARDRLAGGAYF.

The chain couples TRBV6-1 to TRBJ2-3; D remains unclear. CDR3 length equals 14 residues. Trimming took 4 bases from V and 2 from J, leaving 10 bases between them. Germline CDR1 MNHNS, CDR2 SASEGT. The CDR3 spells CASSGGFFTDTQYF. CDR3 DNA sequence: TGTGCCAGCAGTGGAGGTTTTTTCACAGATACGCAGTATTTT.

V gene TRBV27 combines with J gene TRBJ2-1, with 11 bases fitting TRBD2. The CDR3 extends over 18 amino acids. J lost 0 bases, V lost 5 bases, and 9 bases had no gene match. CDR1 and CDR2 (germline): MNHEY, SMNVEV (reference sequence). Here the CDR3 reads CASSNPGLAASSYNEQFF. CDR3 sequence (DNA): TGTGCCAGCAGTAATCCGGGACTAGCGGCGAGCTCCTACAATGAGCAGTTCTTC.

This clonotype is classed as medium-sized (0.01 to 0.1%). The chain employs TRBV30 and TRBJ2-4, with D tentatively TRBD1 or TRBD2 (5 bases each). Germline values: CDR1 GTSNPN, CDR2 SVGIG (reference sequence). Trimming pared 1 base from V and 11 bases from J, leaving 15 bases between. The CDR3 length is 13 residues. The CDR3 DNA sequence: TGTGCCTGGAGTGCTACGGGGCCATCCCTTCAGTACTTC. Translation: CAWSATGPSLQYF.

The chain combines TRBV7-9 with TRBJ2-2; D remains unclear. The germline V gene encodes CDR1 SEHNR and CDR2 FQNEAQ (reference sequence). The germline V and J ends were trimmed by 4 bases and 2 bases, with 2 bases remaining between them. This CDR3 comprises 12 residues. The chain's CDR3 is CASSSNTGELFF. CDR3 nucleotide sequence: TGTGCCAGCAGCTCCAACACCGGGGAGCTGTTTTTT.

The rearrangement uses TRBV6-1 and TRBJ1-6; perhaps TRBD1 as D (5 bases). Germline CDR1 is MNHNS and CDR2 is SASEGT. This CDR3 is 16 amino acids long. V gave up 6 bases and J gave up 5 bases, with 17 bases separating them. CDR3 amino acids: CASRYGRQRNNSPLHF. Written as DNA, the CDR3 is TGTGCCAGCAGATATGGGAGACAGAGAAATAATTCACCCCTCCACTTT.

This clonotype showed up just a few times. The chain couples TRBV19 to TRBJ1-1; TRBD1 matches 8 bases. Trimming cost V 3 bases and J 4 bases; bases outside gene matches: 7. The CDR3 extends over 15 amino acids. CDR1 is LNHDA, CDR2 SQIVND, per germline (reference sequence). The CDR3 reads CASSITGGALTEAFF. The CDR3 nucleotides are TGTGCCAGTAGTATTACAGGGGGTGCCCTCACTGAAGCTTTCTTT.

The V and J genes are TRBV19 and TRBJ1-6; 9 bases agree with TRBD1. Germline CDR1 LNHDA, CDR2 SQIVND (reference sequence). This CDR3 region has 15 residues. J gave up 8 bases and V 5 bases, and 7 bases lay outside the gene matches. Here the CDR3 reads CASSPTGGVDSPLHF. The DNA of the CDR3 is TGTGCCAGTAGTCCGACAGGGGGAGTGGATTCACCCCTCCACTTT.

This clonotype was counted only a few times. The chain joins TRBV6-1 to TRBJ2-2; TRBD2 aligns across 12 bases. The CDR3 consists of 15 residues. J gave up 3 bases and V 4 bases, and 0 bases lay outside the gene matches. CDR1 and CDR2 from the germline V gene are MNHNS and SASEGT. CDR3 nucleotides: TGTGCCAGCAGTGGACTAGCGGGAGACACCGGGGAGCTGTTTTTT. It specifies CASSGLAGDTGELFF.

The chain joins TRBV10-3 to TRBJ2-3; possible D gene TRBD2, 5 bases. The CDR3 is made up of 15 amino acids. V lost 3 bases to trimming and J lost 1 base, with 11 bases between them. Per germline, CDR1 ENHRY and CDR2 SYGVKD. The CDR3 nucleotides read TGTGCCATCAGTGAAGGGCTAGCAGGCACAGATACGCAGTATTTT. This encodes CAISEGLAGTDTQYF.

The V gene is TRBV21-1, the J gene TRBJ2-5; TRBD1, the table's D call, was not compared with the DNA. TRBV21-1 is deemed a pseudogene. The CDR3 loop spans 16 amino acids. The CDR3 loop is CASSKALTGGAETQYF. The CDR3 coding sequence is TGTGCCAGCAGCAAAGCGCTCACAGGGGGCGCAGAGACCCAGTACTTC.

The chain is built from TRBV10-3 and TRBJ1-5, with D possibly being TRBD1 (5 bases). CDR3 size: 14 residues. Per the germline V gene, CDR1 is ENHRY and CDR2 is SYGVKD. Trimming stripped 6 bases from V and 2 bases from J, with 11 bases between. In nucleotides, the CDR3 is TGTGCCATCAGCTCGACAGATCGCAATCAGCCCCAGCATTTT. Translated, it gives CAISSTDRNQPQHF.